The text below deals with one T cell receptor (beta chain). Its antigen specificity is not known. Base-call qualities are not available, and no considerably larger clone is one nucleotide away. The entry originates in a study of blood T cell repertoires in COVID-19 (dated by TCRdb to the early 2020s). For context, the study as a whole: Samples covering the acute and convalescent phases of COVID-19 were provided by collaborators in the United States, Italy and Spain. The material from the prospective study consisted of cDNA or gDNA derived from T cells, B-cell-depleted T cells, or PBMCs. Deeply sampled blood TCRbeta repertoires from subjects exposed to, actively infected with, or recovered from COVID-19 were included in the dataset. The repertoires were released in a freely available public database meant as a resource for research on the immune response to SARS-CoV-2. The samples were drawn from the first 160 participants of the ongoing ImmuneRACE study and from more than 1,000 subjects provided by 6 global collaborators. Nearly every sample came with metadata listing a de-identified subject ID, COVID-19 status, age in years and sex. Where available, HLA class I and class II types were obtained from metadata supplied by the sample provider rather than from assay-based typing. Overall results and qualifications from the work: The quantity of clinical and demographic metadata differed by source and by participant and was supplied without curation.

Trimming at the junction amounts to 6 bases on V and 3 bases on J, and the germline ends lie 14 bases apart. CDR1 and CDR2 are read off the germline V gene as SGHRS and YFSETQ. The CDR3 covers 14 residues, taking in both the cysteine and the phenylalanine. CDR3 DNA only is kept here, 42 bases in frame from base 1. TCRbeta CDR3 regions were amplified from genomic DNA using the immunoSEQ Assay, a bias-controlled multiplex PCR. For the original study's pipeline: The number of nucleated cells in each sample was estimated by amplification of reference gene primers within the assay. To quantify the absolute abundance of each unique TCRbeta CDR3 rearrangement, sequence reads were collapsed and filtered. For each sample, productive Simpson clonality was calculated as the square root of Simpson's diversity index over productive rearrangements. This immuneACCESS table, as held by TCRdb, lists in-frame sequences with V and J called but not all clones. Of the missing ones, under half trace to an unresolved V gene in checked studies; the others have no known cause. That table gives V, J and clone size, and the DNA gave D and trimming. Across this sample there are about 230,000 clones, with more than 75% seen only once. The ten largest make up about 0.91% of the sample.

The collaborating institutions used their own protocols to collect whole blood in K2EDTA tubes. For TCRbeta analysis, collaborators shipped samples as frozen whole blood, isolated PBMCs, or DNA extracted from either of those sample types. The V gene is TRBV5-1 and the J gene is TRBJ2-3; TRBD2 is possibly the D segment (5 matching bases). Sequencing was carried out using peripheral blood. The TCR sequence derives from a man aged 35 to 55 with acute or convalescent COVID-19. The CDR3 protein sequence reads: CASTGLPGTDTQYF. The nucleotides are TGCGCCAGCACAGGCCTGCCGGGGACAGATACGCAGTATTTT.